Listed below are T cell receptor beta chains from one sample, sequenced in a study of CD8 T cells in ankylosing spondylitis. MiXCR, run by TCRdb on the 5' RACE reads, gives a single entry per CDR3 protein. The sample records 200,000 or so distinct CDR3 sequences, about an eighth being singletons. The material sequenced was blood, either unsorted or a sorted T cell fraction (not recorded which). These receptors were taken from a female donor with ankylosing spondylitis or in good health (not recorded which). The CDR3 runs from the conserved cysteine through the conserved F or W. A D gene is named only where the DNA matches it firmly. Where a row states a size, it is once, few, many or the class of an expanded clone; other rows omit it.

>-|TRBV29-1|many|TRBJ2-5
TGCAGCGTCCGACGGGGGCTTCAAGAGACCCAGTACTTC
CSVRRGLQETQYF
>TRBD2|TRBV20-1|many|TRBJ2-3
TGCAGTGCCTACCGGACTAGCGCGCGCCCCACAGATACGCAGTATTTT
CSAYRTSARPTDTQYF
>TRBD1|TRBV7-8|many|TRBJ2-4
TGTGCCAGCAGCTTAGCGACAGGGGATAGGAGCATTCAGTACTTC
CASSLATGDRSIQYF
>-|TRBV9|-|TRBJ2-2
TGTGCCAGCAGCGTAGCCGTACCCGGGGAGCTGTTTTTT
CASSVAVPGELFF
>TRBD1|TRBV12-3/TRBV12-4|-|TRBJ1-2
TGTGCCAGCCTGGACAGGGGTAACTATGGCTACACCTTC
CASLDRGNYGYTF
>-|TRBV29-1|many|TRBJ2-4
TGCAGCGCTCGGAACCACGGGGACATTCAGTACTTC
CSARNHGDIQYF
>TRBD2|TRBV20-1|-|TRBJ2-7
TGCAGTGCTAGCGCGCTAGCGGGGGGCTACGAGCAGTACTTC
CSASALAGGYEQYF
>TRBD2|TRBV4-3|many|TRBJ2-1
TGCGCCAGCAGCCAAGATATCGTTGCGACTAGCGGTCTGGATGAGCAGTTCTTC
CASSQDIVATSGLDEQFF
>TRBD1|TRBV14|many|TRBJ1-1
TGTGCCAGCAGCTTCGGACAGGGCAACACTGAAGCTTTCTTT
CASSFGQGNTEAFF
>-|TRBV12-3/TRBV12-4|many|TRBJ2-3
TGTGCCAGCAGTTTATTAGCAGGGGCGACAGATACGCAGTATTTT
CASSLLAGATDTQYF
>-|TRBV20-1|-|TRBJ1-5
TGCAGTGCTAGACGAGGCAATAGCAATCAGCCCCAGCATTTT
CSARRGNSNQPQHF
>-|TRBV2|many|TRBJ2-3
TGTGCCAGCGAGGCGGTAAATACGCAGTATTTT
CASEAVNTQYF
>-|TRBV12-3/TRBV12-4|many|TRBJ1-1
TGTGCCAGCAGTTTTTCCCCCGACACTGAAGCTTTCTTT
CASSFSPDTEAFF
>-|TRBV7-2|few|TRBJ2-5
TGTGCCAGCAGCCAGTTGGACCTGGGTCAAGAGACCCAGTACTTC
CASSQLDLGQETQYF
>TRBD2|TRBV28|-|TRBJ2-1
TGTGCCAGCAGTACTAGCGGACTCTACAATGAGCAGTTCTTC
CASSTSGLYNEQFF
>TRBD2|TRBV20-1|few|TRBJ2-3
TGCAGTGCTAGAGTACTAGCGGGAGATGCTACGCAGTATTTT
CSARVLAGDATQYF
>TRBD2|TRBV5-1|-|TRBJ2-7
TGCGCCAGCAGCTTGGTAGCGGGAGGGCCTGGAGAGCAGTACTTC
CASSLVAGGPGEQYF
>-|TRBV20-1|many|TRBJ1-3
TGCAGTGCTAGAGGGCCAGGCTTGGCACACACCATATATTTT
CSARGPGLAHTIYF
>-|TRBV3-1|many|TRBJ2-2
TGTGCCAGCAGGCTTCGGACTTCGAACACCGGGGAGCTGTTTTTT
CASRLRTSNTGELFF
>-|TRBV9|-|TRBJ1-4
TGTGCCAGCAGCGGAGGGATTCCGAATGAAAAACTGTTTTTT
CASSGGIPNEKLFF
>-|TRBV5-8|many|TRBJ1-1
TGTGCCAGCAGCAGGGGCCTCAGCAAGGCTTTCTTT
CASSRGLSKAFF
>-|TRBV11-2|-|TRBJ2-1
TGTGCCAGCCGTCGGGGGCTGGGTCCCTACAATGAGCAGTTCTTC
CASRRGLGPYNEQFF
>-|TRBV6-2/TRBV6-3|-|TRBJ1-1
TGTGCCAGCAGTTACGGTAGGGAGAGGACTGAAGCTTTCTTT
CASSYGRERTEAFF
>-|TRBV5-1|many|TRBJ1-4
TGCGCCAGCAGCACCGGGGGGGGTGCAACTAATGAAAAACTGTTTTTT
CASSTGGGATNEKLFF
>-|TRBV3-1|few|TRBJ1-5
TGTGCCAGCAGCCCACCCGGACGGACCCAGCCCCAGCATTTT
CASSPPGRTQPQHF
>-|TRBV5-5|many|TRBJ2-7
TGTGCCAGCAGCGCACAAGTCACCTACGAGCAGTACTTC
CASSAQVTYEQYF
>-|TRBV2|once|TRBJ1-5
TGTGCCTTCTGTTTAGTCACGGACGGGCGACTTCATGACAATCAGCCCCAGCATTTT
CAFCLVTDGRLHDNQPQHF
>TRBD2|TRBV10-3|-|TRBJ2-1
TGTGCCATCAGTGAGACTAGCGGGAGGAATGGCAATGAGCAGTTCTTC
CAISETSGRNGNEQFF
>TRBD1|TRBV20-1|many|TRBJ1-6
TGCAGTGCCATGGTAGACAGGGTGAATTCACCCCTCCACTTT
CSAMVDRVNSPLHF
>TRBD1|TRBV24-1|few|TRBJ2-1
TGTGCCACCAGTGGGGACAGGGGTTCAAATGAGCAGTTCTTC
CATSGDRGSNEQFF
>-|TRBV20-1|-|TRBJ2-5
TGCAGTGCTAGAAATTCGGGGAAGGAGACCCAGTACTTC
CSARNSGKETQYF
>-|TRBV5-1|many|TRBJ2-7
TGCGCCAGCAGCTTGGTAGAATCAGCTTCCTACGAGCAGTACTTC
CASSLVESASYEQYF
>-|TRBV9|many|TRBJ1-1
TGTGCCAGCAGCGTAATGGGCGGTTCGAACACTGAAGCTTTCTTT
CASSVMGGSNTEAFF
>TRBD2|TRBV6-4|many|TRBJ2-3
TGTGCCAGCAGTCCCCTAGCGGGAAGCACAGATACGCAGTATTTT
CASSPLAGSTDTQYF
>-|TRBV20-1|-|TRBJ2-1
TGCAGTGCTAAGGGATCCTTCTACAATGAGCAGTTCTTC
CSAKGSFYNEQFF
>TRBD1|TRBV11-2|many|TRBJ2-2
TGTGCCAGCAGCTCCGGGACAGGATCGAACACCGGGGAGCTGTTTTTT
CASSSGTGSNTGELFF